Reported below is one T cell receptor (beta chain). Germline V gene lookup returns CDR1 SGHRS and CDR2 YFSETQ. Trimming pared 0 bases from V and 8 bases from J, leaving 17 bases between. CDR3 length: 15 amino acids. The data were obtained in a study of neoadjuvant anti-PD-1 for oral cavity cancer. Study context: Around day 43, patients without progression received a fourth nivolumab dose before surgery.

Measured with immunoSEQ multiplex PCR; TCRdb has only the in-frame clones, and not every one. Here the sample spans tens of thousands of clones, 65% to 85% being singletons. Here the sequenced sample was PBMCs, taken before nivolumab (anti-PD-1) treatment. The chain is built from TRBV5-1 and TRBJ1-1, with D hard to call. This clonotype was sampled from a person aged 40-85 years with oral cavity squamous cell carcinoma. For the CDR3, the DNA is TGCGCCAGCAGCTTGGTCGCCCGGCCCGAGGAAGAAGCTTTCTTT. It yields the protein CASSLVARPEEEAFF.